The entry below gives a single T cell receptor (beta chain) sequence along with its context. The sample originates from a study of T cell responses to AZD1222 COVID-19 vaccine. Clones were read by immunoSEQ multiplex PCR, and TCRdb kept only the in-frame ones, dropping some. This table holds 120,000 or so clones, roughly 87% found once. V was trimmed by 5 bases and J by 6 bases, leaving 7 bases between them. Per the germline V gene, CDR1 is SEHNR and CDR2 is FQNEAQ (reference sequence). The CDR3 runs 11 residues. This receptor was obtained from an adult in good health. The chain uses TRBV7-9 and TRBJ2-5, with no clear D. Sequencing was performed on peripheral blood, taken on day 0 of AZD1222 vaccination. The CDR3 DNA follows: TGTGCCAGCAGCCAGGATAAGACCCAGTACTTC. Its protein is CASSQDKTQYF.